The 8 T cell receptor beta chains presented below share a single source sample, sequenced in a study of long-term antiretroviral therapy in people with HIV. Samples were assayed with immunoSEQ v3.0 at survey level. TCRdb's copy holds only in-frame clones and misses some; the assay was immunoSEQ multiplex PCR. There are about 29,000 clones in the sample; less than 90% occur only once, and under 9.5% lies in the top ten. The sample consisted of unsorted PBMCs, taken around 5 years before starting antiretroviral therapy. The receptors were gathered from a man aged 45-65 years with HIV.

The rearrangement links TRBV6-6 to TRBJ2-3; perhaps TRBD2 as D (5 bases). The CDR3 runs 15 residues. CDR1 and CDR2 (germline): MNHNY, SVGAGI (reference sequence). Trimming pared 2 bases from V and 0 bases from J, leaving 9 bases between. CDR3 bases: TGTGCCAGCAGTTACCTGGACTCTAGCACAGATACGCAGTATTTT. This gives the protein CASSYLDSSTDTQYF.

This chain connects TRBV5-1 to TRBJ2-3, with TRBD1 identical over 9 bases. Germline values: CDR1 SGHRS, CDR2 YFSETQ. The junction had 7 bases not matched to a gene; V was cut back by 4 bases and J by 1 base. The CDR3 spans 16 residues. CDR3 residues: CASSEPTGGRTDTQYF. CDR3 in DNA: TGCGCCAGCAGCGAACCCACAGGGGGCCGCACAGATACGCAGTATTTT.

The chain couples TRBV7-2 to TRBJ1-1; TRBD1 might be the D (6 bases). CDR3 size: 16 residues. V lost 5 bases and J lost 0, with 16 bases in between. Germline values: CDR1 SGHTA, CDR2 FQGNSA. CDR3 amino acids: CASSHPGGGMNTEAFF. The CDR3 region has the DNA TGTGCCAGCAGCCACCCCGGGGGGGGCATGAACACTGAAGCTTTCTTT.

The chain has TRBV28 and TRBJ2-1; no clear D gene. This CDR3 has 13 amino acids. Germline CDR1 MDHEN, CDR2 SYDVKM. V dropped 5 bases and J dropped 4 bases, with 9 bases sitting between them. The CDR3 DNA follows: TGTGCCAGCAGTGTTACCCCATACAATGAGCAGTTCTTC. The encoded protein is CASSVTPYNEQFF.

The CDR3: CASSLRAAYEQYF. In DNA form, the CDR3 reads TGTGCCAGCAGCTTGAGGGCAGCCTACGAGCAGTACTTC. The V and J genes are TRBV7-2 and TRBJ2-7; tentative D call: TRBD2 (5 bases). V lost 3 bases, J lost 2 bases, and 8 bases lay in between. Germline V gene sequence: CDR1 SGHTA, CDR2 FQGNSA. There are 13 residues in the CDR3.

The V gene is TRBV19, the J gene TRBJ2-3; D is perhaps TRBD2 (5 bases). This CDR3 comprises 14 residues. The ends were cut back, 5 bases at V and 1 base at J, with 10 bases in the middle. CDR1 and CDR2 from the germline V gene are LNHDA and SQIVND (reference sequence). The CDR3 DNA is TGTGCCAGTAGTCCCCTTAGCGGCACAGATACGCAGTATTTT. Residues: CASSPLSGTDTQYF.

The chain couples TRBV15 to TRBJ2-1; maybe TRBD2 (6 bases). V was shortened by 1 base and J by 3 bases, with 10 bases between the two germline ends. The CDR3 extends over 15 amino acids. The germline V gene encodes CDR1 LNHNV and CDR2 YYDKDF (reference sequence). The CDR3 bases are TGTGCCACCAGCAGAGTAGGTAGCGGCTACAATGAGCAGTTCTTC. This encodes CATSRVGSGYNEQFF.

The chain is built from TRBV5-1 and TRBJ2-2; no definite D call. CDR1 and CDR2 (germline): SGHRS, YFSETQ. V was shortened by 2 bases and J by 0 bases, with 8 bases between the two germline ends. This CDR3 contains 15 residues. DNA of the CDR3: TGCGCCAGCAGCTTTGGCAGCGCGAACACCGGGGAGCTGTTTTTT. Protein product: CASSFGSANTGELFF. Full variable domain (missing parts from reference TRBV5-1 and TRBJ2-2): KAGVTQTPRYLIKTRGQQVTLSCSPISGHRSVSWYQQTPGQGLQFLFEYFSETQRNKGNFPGRFSGRQFSNSRSEMNVSTLELGDSALYLCASSFGSANTGELFFGEGSRLTVL.